The 31 T cell receptor beta chains given below trace back to one sample, sequenced in a study of Ad26.COV2.S vaccination and SARS-CoV-2 variants. The treatment denotes: about 20 received Ad26.COV2.S at low or high dose, single or two shots; 5 received placebo; per-sample allocation not given. Vaccine and placebo recipients were sampled on day 63 after the first injection. Only in-frame clones appear in the TCRdb table, and some are missing; sequencing was by immunoSEQ multiplex PCR. The sample yields around 450,000 clones, 89% seen once. The sequencing here drew on peripheral blood, taken in a trial of Ad26.COV2.S vaccine versus placebo. These receptors were collected from a person between 18 and 60 years old who received the Ad26.COV2.S COVID-19 vaccine or a placebo.

The chain links TRBV11-2 to TRBJ1-1; TRBD1 agrees at 8 bases. Germline-derived CDR1 and CDR2 are SGHAT and FQNNGV. The CDR3 sequence is 15 residues long. Trimming cost V 2 bases and J 2 bases; bases outside gene matches: 4. The CDR3 sequence is CASSLIGQGNTEAFF. For the CDR3, the DNA is TGTGCCAGCAGCTTAATCGGACAGGGTAACACTGAAGCTTTCTTT.

The CDR3 spells CASSSGPTYNEQFF. CDR3 DNA sequence: TGTGCCAGCAGCTCCGGGCCCACCTACAATGAGCAGTTCTTC. The rearrangement links TRBV7-3 to TRBJ2-1; D gene uncertain. V was clipped by 4 bases and J by 2 bases, with 9 bases between them. The CDR3 consists of 14 residues. Germline V CDR1 and CDR2: SGHTA, FQGTGA.

In this sample, this clone turned up once. The CDR3 region is CASRGFYDPKHSGANVLTF. As DNA, the CDR3 is TGTGCCAGCCGGGGGTTTTATGACCCAAAACATTCTGGGGCCAACGTCCTGACTTTC. The V gene is TRBV19, the J gene TRBJ2-6, with D possibly matching TRBD2 (6 bases). The CDR3 spans 19 residues. From germline, CDR1 is LNHDA and CDR2 SQIVND (reference sequence). V was cut by 9 bases and J by 1 base, with 25 bases left in between.

This rearrangement joins TRBV6-5 to TRBJ2-1; D possibly corresponds to TRBD1 (5 bases). The germline gives CDR1 MNHEY, CDR2 SVGAGI. This CDR3 region has 14 residues. V lost 6 bases to trimming and J lost 0 bases, with 9 bases between them. DNA of the CDR3: TGTGCCAGCAGCTTGACAGACTCCTACAATGAGCAGTTCTTC. It encodes CASSLTDSYNEQFF.

CDR3 residues: CASRGGGAGPNEQFF. For the CDR3, the DNA is TGTGCCAGCAGAGGCGGGGGGGCGGGACCAAATGAGCAGTTCTTC. The V call is TRBV28, the J call TRBJ2-1; 9 bases are a match to TRBD2. This CDR3 has 15 residues. Germline CDR1 and CDR2: MDHEN and SYDVKM. The J segment lost 7 bases and the V segment lost 6 bases, leaving 10 bases of the junction unmatched.

This sequence joins TRBV2 and TRBJ2-1; 10 bases align to TRBD2. Trimming cost V 8 bases and J 8 bases; bases outside gene matches: 3. The CDR3 sequence is 12 residues long. Germline V CDR1 and CDR2: SNHLY, FYNNEI. The CDR3: CASEAGGHEQFF. The CDR3 bases are TGTGCCAGCGAAGCGGGGGGGCATGAGCAGTTCTTC.

This sequence joins TRBV27 and TRBJ1-1; 8 positions match TRBD1. The CDR3 totals 14 residues. V gave up 8 bases and J gave up 1 base; unmatched junction bases: 6. Germline loops: CDR1 MNHEY, CDR2 SMNVEV (reference sequence). The CDR3 bases are TGTGCCAGCCTTAGACAGGGGTCGAACACTGAAGCTTTCTTT. This translates into CASLRQGSNTEAFF.

The chain combines TRBV5-1 with TRBJ1-2; 8 nucleotides match TRBD1. The germline V gene encodes CDR1 SGHRS and CDR2 YFSETQ. The CDR3 covers 15 residues. Unmatched junction bases numbered 5, after V lost 2 bases and J lost 2 bases. This CDR3 is CASSFHRGSNYGYTF. CDR3 DNA: TGCGCCAGCAGCTTTCACAGGGGGTCAAACTATGGCTACACCTTC.

V gene TRBV6-6 combines with J gene TRBJ2-2, with D possibly being TRBD2 (6 bases). CDR3 size: 15 residues. Trimming pared 3 bases from V and 1 base from J, leaving 9 bases between. Per germline, CDR1 MNHNY and CDR2 SVGAGI (reference sequence). CDR3 residues: CASSYGAGNTGELFF. The CDR3 DNA reads as TGTGCCAGCAGTTATGGAGCGGGGAACACCGGGGAGCTGTTTTTT.

The chain joins TRBV6-5 to TRBJ1-1, with D hard to call. The CDR3 loop spans 14 amino acids. Trimming removed 5 bases at V and 5 bases at J, with 15 bases between. Germline values: CDR1 MNHEY, CDR2 SVGAGI. CDR3 residues: CASSHHPGGTEAFF. The DNA for the CDR3 is TGTGCCAGCAGTCATCACCCGGGAGGGACTGAAGCTTTCTTT.

This clone was observed once. The chain uses TRBV29-1 and TRBJ1-2; a possible D gene is TRBD1 (6 bases). Germline V lookup: CDR1 SQVTM, CDR2 ANQGSEA. The CDR3 is made up of 13 amino acids. Trimming removed 6 bases from V and 3 bases from J, with 14 bases in between. The CDR3 nucleotides read TGCAGCGTCAGCGCAAGGACAGACTATGGCTACACCTTC. Protein sequence: CSVSARTDYGYTF.

The J gene is TRBJ2-3, the V gene TRBV19; TRBD2 matches at 12 bases. This CDR3 has 17 residues. After removal of 5 bases from V and 7 bases from J, the junction contained 13 bases not matched to a gene. The germline V gene encodes CDR1 LNHDA and CDR2 SQIVND (reference sequence). The CDR3 protein is CASSYGPWTSGMNTQYF. CDR3 coding DNA: TGTGCCAGTAGTTATGGCCCATGGACTAGCGGGATGAATACGCAGTATTTT. Together with reference TRBV19 and TRBJ2-3, the CDR3 gives the full variable domain: DGGITQSPKYLFRKEGQNVTLSCEQNLNHDAMYWYRQDPGQGLRLIYYSQIVNDFQKGDIAEGYSVSREKKESFPLTVTSAQKNPTAFYLCASSYGPWTSGMNTQYFGPGTRLTVL.

The CDR3 is CASSLWLREYQETQYF. In DNA, the CDR3 is TGTGCCAGCAGCTTGTGGTTGAGGGAGTACCAAGAGACCCAGTACTTC. The V call is TRBV5-5, the J call TRBJ2-5; maybe TRBD2 (5 bases). V was trimmed by 1 base and J by 0 bases, leaving 13 bases between them. The CDR3 contains 16 residues. Germline V gene data show CDR1 as SGHKS and CDR2 as YYEKEE (reference sequence).

J is TRBJ1-1 and V is TRBV25-1; D not resolved. The germline V gene has CDR1 MGHDK and CDR2 SYGVNS. The CDR3 contains 13 residues. With 6 bases removed from V and 1 base from J, the gap between germline ends came to 9 bases. CDR3 residues: CASRSSGNTEAFF. In DNA form, the CDR3 reads TGTGCCAGCAGGTCATCAGGGAACACTGAAGCTTTCTTT.

The chain recombines TRBV2 with TRBJ1-4, with 8 bases that match TRBD1. CDR1 SNHLY and CDR2 FYNNEI come from the germline V gene. Trimming removed 4 bases from V and 10 bases from J; junction bases left unmatched: 2. This CDR3 contains 12 residues. CDR3 coding DNA: TGTGCCAGCAGTGTAACAGGGGGAAAACTGTTTTTT. The encoded protein is CASSVTGGKLFF.

The rearrangement links TRBV5-1 to TRBJ1-2; D possibly corresponds to TRBD1 (5 bases). The V gene's germline CDR1 is SGHRS and CDR2 YFSETQ. Trimming pared 0 bases from V and 3 bases from J, leaving 18 bases between. The CDR3 is 17 amino acids. The CDR3 DNA reads as TGCGCCAGCAGCTTGGTCTTTCGCAGGGATGGTGACTATGGCTACACCTTC. Translating it yields CASSLVFRRDGDYGYTF.

The chain employs TRBV29-1 and TRBJ1-2, with D maybe TRBD1 (5 bases). CDR3 length equals 14 residues. The V gene lost 6 bases and the J gene lost 3 bases, with 17 bases spanning the gap. CDR1 is SQVTM, CDR2 ANQGSEA, per germline. The CDR3 loop is CSVTGTPGYYGYTF. In DNA form, the CDR3 reads TGCAGCGTCACCGGGACTCCGGGCTACTATGGCTACACCTTC.

The V call is TRBV6-5, the J call TRBJ2-3, with a possible D match to TRBD2 (5 bases). The CDR3 loop spans 15 amino acids. Germline loops: CDR1 MNHEY, CDR2 SVGAGI. V shed 0 bases and J shed 4 bases, with 11 bases lying between them. The CDR3 here is CASSYSNGAADTQYF. For the CDR3, the DNA is TGTGCCAGCAGTTACTCAAACGGAGCGGCAGATACGCAGTATTTT.

This chain uses TRBV6-6 with TRBJ1-5; D ambiguous. V lost 5 bases and J lost 3, with 8 bases in between. CDR1 MNHNY and CDR2 SVGAGI come from the germline V gene (reference sequence). CDR3 size: 13 residues. CDR3 sequence reads: CASSQHNNQPQHF. The DNA of the CDR3 is TGTGCCAGCAGTCAACATAACAATCAGCCCCAGCATTTT.

V and J are TRBV18 and TRBJ1-1, with TRBD1 as a possible D gene (5 bases). Deletions cut 1 base from V and 0 bases from J, with 12 bases between. Germline values: CDR1 KGHSH, CDR2 LQKENI. The CDR3 is 16 residues long. CDR3 nucleotides: TGTGCCAGCTCACCACGACAGCTCTACATGAACACTGAAGCTTTCTTT. Protein: CASSPRQLYMNTEAFF.

V usage is TRBV18 and J usage is TRBJ1-3; D is undetermined. Looked up from germline, CDR1 is KGHSH and CDR2 is LQKENI. The V and J ends lost 2 bases and 0 bases respectively, with 5 bases between them. The CDR3 extends over 14 amino acids. CDR3 region: CASSPSYSGNTIYF. The DNA of the CDR3 is TGTGCCAGCTCACCATCTTACTCTGGAAACACCATATATTTT.

V gene TRBV19 combines with J gene TRBJ1-2; 7 bases line up with TRBD1. V lost 6 bases to trimming and J lost 2 bases; unmatched junction nucleotides: 3. The CDR3 contains 13 residues. In germline, CDR1 is LNHDA, CDR2 SQIVND (reference sequence). CDR3 nucleotide sequence: TGTGCCAGTAGCACACAGGGGAACTATGGCTACACCTTC. The encoded protein is CASSTQGNYGYTF. Based on the CDR3 plus reference TRBV19 and TRBJ1-2, the full variable domain is DGGITQSPKYLFRKEGQNVTLSCEQNLNHDAMYWYRQDPGQGLRLIYYSQIVNDFQKGDIAEGYSVSREKKESFPLTVTSAQKNPTAFYLCASSTQGNYGYTFGSGTRLTVV.

The CDR3 nucleotides are TGTGCCTGGAGCAAGGGACTAGCGGGAGAGAACGAGCAGTACGTC. It is translated as CAWSKGLAGENEQYV. This chain joins TRBV30 and TRBJ2-7; 14 bases fit TRBD2. CDR3 size: 15 residues. CDR1 and CDR2 from the germline V gene are GTSNPN and SVGIG (reference sequence). Germline trimming cut 3 bases from V and 5 bases from J; bases unmatched to any gene: 6.

The chain carries TRBV7-9 and TRBJ2-1; D unresolved. The CDR3 totals 13 residues. V dropped 1 base and J dropped 10 bases, with 11 bases sitting between them. The germline gives CDR1 SEHNR, CDR2 FQNEAQ (reference sequence). In nucleotides, the CDR3 is TGTGCCAGCAGCTTAGTCCTCCGCCGGGAGCAGTTCTTC. It yields the protein CASSLVLRREQFF.

A remark on this clone: Other nucleotide sequences from this sample produce the same CDR3. V usage is TRBV9 and J usage is TRBJ2-1; TRBD2 aligns across 13 bases. CDR3 size: 16 residues. Unmatched junction bases numbered 5, after V lost 3 bases and J lost 5 bases. CDR1 and CDR2 (germline): SGDLS, YYNGEE. This CDR3 is CASSARLAGGHNEQFF. The CDR3 DNA reads TGTGCCAGCAGCGCCCGACTAGCGGGAGGACACAATGAGCAGTTCTTC.

The chain carries TRBV5-1 and TRBJ1-1; 9 bases are a match to TRBD1. V was pared by 3 bases and J by 5 bases, with 8 bases of the junction left unmatched. The CDR3 loop spans 15 amino acids. Germline V gene lookup returns CDR1 SGHRS and CDR2 YFSETQ. The DNA of the CDR3 is TGCGCCAGCAGCTGGGACAGGGCGGGAAGTACTGAAGCTTTCTTT. Encoded protein: CASSWDRAGSTEAFF.

V usage is TRBV19 and J usage is TRBJ2-3; D ambiguous. The CDR3 covers 13 residues. Germline CDR1 and CDR2: LNHDA and SQIVND (reference sequence). Trimming took 5 bases from V and 3 from J, leaving 9 bases between them. The CDR3 is CASSPPNTDTQYF. DNA of the CDR3: TGTGCCAGTAGTCCCCCGAATACAGATACGCAGTATTTT. Full variable domain (rest looked up from reference TRBV19 and TRBJ2-3): DGGITQSPKYLFRKEGQNVTLSCEQNLNHDAMYWYRQDPGQGLRLIYYSQIVNDFQKGDIAEGYSVSREKKESFPLTVTSAQKNPTAFYLCASSPPNTDTQYFGPGTRLTVL.

The rearrangement joins TRBV2 to TRBJ2-3; TRBD2 matches at 12 bases. V shed 5 bases, J shed 4 bases, and the junction held 4 bases outside the gene matches. The CDR3 length is 15 residues. The germline V gene encodes CDR1 SNHLY and CDR2 FYNNEI. CDR3 loop: CASSWTSGKPDTQYF. DNA of the CDR3: TGTGCCAGCAGTTGGACTAGCGGGAAGCCAGATACGCAGTATTTT.

This sequence joins TRBV19 and TRBJ2-3, with no clear D. CDR1 and CDR2 from the germline V gene are LNHDA and SQIVND (reference sequence). Trimming cost V 3 bases and J 2 bases, with 12 bases left between them. The CDR3 totals 15 residues. The CDR3 region is CASSILYDFTDTQYF. The CDR3 nucleotides read TGTGCCAGTAGTATCCTATATGACTTCACAGATACGCAGTATTTT.

This rearrangement joins TRBV15 to TRBJ1-3; D remains ambiguous. CDR3 length: 14 amino acids. The V gene lost 3 bases and the J gene lost 4 bases, with 10 bases spanning the gap. Germline-derived CDR1 and CDR2 are LNHNV and YYDKDF (reference sequence). This CDR3 reads CATSRILSGNTIYF. The CDR3 nucleotides are TGTGCCACCAGCAGGATACTCTCCGGAAACACCATATATTTT. The variable domain in full, with the rest retrieved from reference TRBV15 and TRBJ1-3, is DAMVIQNPRYQVTQFGKPVTLSCSQTLNHNVMYWYQQKSSQAPKLLFHYYDKDFNNEADTPDNFQSRRPNTSFCFLDIRSPGLGDTAMYLCATSRILSGNTIYFGEGSWLTVV.

The rearrangement joins TRBV7-2 to TRBJ1-2; the D is unclear. Germline V CDR1 and CDR2: SGHTA, FQGNSA. V gave up 2 bases and J gave up 8 bases, with 18 bases separating them. The CDR3 spans 15 residues. CDR3 in amino acids: CASSLLSLGNDGYTF. The CDR3 coding sequence is TGTGCCAGCAGCTTATTATCCTTGGGGAACGACGGCTACACCTTC.